The rows below give T cell receptor beta chains drawn from one sample of a study of vaccination effects on CD4 cells after COVID-19. Their antigen targets remain unknown. Sequenced by immunoSEQ multiplex PCR; TCRdb stores in-frame clones only, minus some. The sample carries some 69,000 clones, 74% recorded once. Sequencing was performed on CD4+ T cells from PBMCs cultured with HCoV-229E spike peptides, taken after COVID-19 vaccination. The source of these receptors is a human donor who received a COVID-19 vaccine. Both conserved end residues are part of each CDR3. The order of the fields is V gene, clone size, J gene, D gene, CDR3 protein, CDR3 DNA. A D gene is named only where the DNA matches it firmly. Only some rows state a clone size, as once, few, many or a class for expanded clones.

V gene: TRBV27; clone size: few; J gene: TRBJ2-2; D gene: NA; CDR3 protein: CASRALVGGELFF; CDR3 DNA: TGTGCCAGCCGGGCCCTCGTAGGCGGGGAGCTGTTTTTT
V gene: TRBV5-6; clone size: NA; J gene: TRBJ1-1; D gene: NA; CDR3 protein: CASSLDRRARLSTEAFF; CDR3 DNA: TGTGCCAGCAGCTTGGATCGTCGGGCCAGGTTAAGCACTGAAGCTTTCTTT
V gene: TRBV3-1/TRBV3-2; clone size: few; J gene: TRBJ2-1; D gene: TRBD1; CDR3 protein: CASSRRGQGSYSEQFF; CDR3 DNA: TGTGCCAGCAGCCGCAGGGGGCAGGGAAGTTACAGTGAGCAGTTCTTC
V gene: TRBV5-1; clone size: NA; J gene: TRBJ1-2; D gene: NA; CDR3 protein: CASSTGPRVDGYTF; CDR3 DNA: TGCGCCAGCAGCACCGGGCCCCGGGTGGATGGCTACACCTTC
V gene: TRBV7-2; clone size: NA; J gene: TRBJ2-2; D gene: NA; CDR3 protein: CASSLPWGNTGELFF; CDR3 DNA: TGTGCCAGCAGCCTCCCGTGGGGCAACACCGGGGAGCTGTTTTTT
V gene: TRBV7-3; clone size: NA; J gene: TRBJ2-1; D gene: NA; CDR3 protein: CASSSQPGAPGEQFF; CDR3 DNA: TGTGCCAGCAGCTCCCAACCGGGGGCGCCGGGTGAGCAGTTCTTC
V gene: TRBV6-5; clone size: NA; J gene: TRBJ1-2; D gene: NA; CDR3 protein: CASAGTTNGYTF; CDR3 DNA: TGTGCCAGCGCGGGAACAACTAATGGCTACACCTTC
V gene: TRBV5-1; clone size: few; J gene: TRBJ1-4; D gene: TRBD1; CDR3 protein: CASSLPGQGNEKLFF; CDR3 DNA: TGCGCCAGCAGCTTACCGGGACAGGGTAATGAAAAACTGTTTTTT
V gene: TRBV20-1; clone size: few; J gene: TRBJ2-5; D gene: NA; CDR3 protein: CSASEPYQETQYF; CDR3 DNA: TGCAGTGCTAGTGAACCATACCAAGAGACCCAGTACTTC
V gene: TRBV27; clone size: NA; J gene: TRBJ1-1; D gene: TRBD1; CDR3 protein: CASSLTGGETTEAFF; CDR3 DNA: TGTGCCAGCAGTTTGACAGGGGGTGAGACCACTGAAGCTTTCTTT
V gene: TRBV7-9; clone size: NA; J gene: TRBJ1-2; D gene: NA; CDR3 protein: CASSSHPRAPGEGYTF; CDR3 DNA: TGTGCCAGCAGCTCCCACCCCAGGGCCCCCGGAGAGGGCTACACCTTC
V gene: TRBV12-3/TRBV12-4; clone size: NA; J gene: TRBJ1-2; D gene: NA; CDR3 protein: CASSQVGHGYTF; CDR3 DNA: TGTGCCAGCAGCCAAGTAGGGCATGGCTACACCTTC
V gene: TRBV11-3; clone size: once; J gene: TRBJ2-2; D gene: TRBD2; CDR3 protein: CASSQGLAGGPGGELFF; CDR3 DNA: TGTGCCAGCAGCCAGGGACTAGCGGGGGGGCCTGGCGGGGAGCTGTTTTTT
V gene: TRBV19; clone size: NA; J gene: TRBJ2-6; D gene: TRBD1; CDR3 protein: CASSTPGTASSGANVLTF; CDR3 DNA: TGTGCCAGTAGTACCCCCGGGACAGCGTCCTCTGGGGCCAACGTCCTGACTTTC
V gene: TRBV9; clone size: NA; J gene: TRBJ2-3; D gene: TRBD1; CDR3 protein: CASSEKQGQLADTQYF; CDR3 DNA: TGTGCCAGCAGCGAAAAGCAGGGACAGCTGGCCGATACGCAGTATTTT
V gene: TRBV18; clone size: NA; J gene: TRBJ1-3; D gene: NA; CDR3 protein: CASSPQGSTIYF; CDR3 DNA: TGTGCCAGCTCACCACAGGGTTCCACCATATATTTT
V gene: TRBV10-3; clone size: NA; J gene: TRBJ1-2; D gene: NA; CDR3 protein: CAISESIVLGDGYTF; CDR3 DNA: TGTGCCATCAGTGAGTCGATTGTTCTCGGGGATGGCTACACCTTC
V gene: TRBV12-5; clone size: NA; J gene: TRBJ1-1; D gene: NA; CDR3 protein: CASGLGQGPTNTEAFF; CDR3 DNA: TGTGCTAGTGGTTTGGGGCAGGGGCCGACGAACACTGAAGCTTTCTTT
V gene: TRBV5-8; clone size: NA; J gene: TRBJ1-4; D gene: NA; CDR3 protein: CASSLSGGDVRTNEKLFF; CDR3 DNA: TGTGCCAGCAGCTTGTCTGGGGGGGACGTACGAACTAATGAAAAACTGTTTTTT
V gene: TRBV5-1; clone size: NA; J gene: TRBJ2-2; D gene: TRBD1; CDR3 protein: CASSHPGQPNTGELFF; CDR3 DNA: TGCGCCAGCAGTCATCCGGGACAGCCTAACACCGGGGAGCTGTTTTTT
V gene: TRBV5-6; clone size: NA; J gene: TRBJ2-6; D gene: TRBD1; CDR3 protein: CASSLEGAGANVLTF; CDR3 DNA: TGTGCCAGCAGCCTCGAGGGGGCCGGGGCCAACGTCCTGACTTTC
V gene: TRBV19; clone size: few; J gene: TRBJ2-4; D gene: NA; CDR3 protein: CASSIDSRGLAKNIQYF; CDR3 DNA: TGTGCCAGTAGTATAGATTCGAGGGGACTAGCCAAAAACATTCAGTACTTC
V gene: TRBV6-5; clone size: NA; J gene: TRBJ1-5; D gene: TRBD1; CDR3 protein: CASRETGGRNQPQHF; CDR3 DNA: TGTGCCAGCAGAGAGACAGGGGGCCGGAATCAGCCCCAGCATTTT
V gene: TRBV6-5; clone size: NA; J gene: TRBJ1-1; D gene: NA; CDR3 protein: CASVKSGKMNTEAFF; CDR3 DNA: TGTGCCAGCGTCAAATCCGGGAAAATGAACACTGAAGCTTTCTTT
V gene: TRBV24-1; clone size: NA; J gene: TRBJ2-3; D gene: TRBD2; CDR3 protein: CATSDRTGGPDTQYF; CDR3 DNA: TGTGCCACCAGTGATAGGACGGGGGGGCCAGATACGCAGTATTTT
V gene: TRBV2; clone size: NA; J gene: TRBJ2-2; D gene: NA; CDR3 protein: CASGRDSNTGELFF; CDR3 DNA: TGTGCCAGCGGCCGGGACTCCAACACCGGGGAGCTGTTTTTT
V gene: TRBV7-2; clone size: few; J gene: TRBJ1-6; D gene: NA; CDR3 protein: CASSLWSDSPLHF; CDR3 DNA: TGTGCCAGCAGCTTATGGTCCGATTCACCCCTCCACTTT
V gene: TRBV9; clone size: NA; J gene: TRBJ2-5; D gene: NA; CDR3 protein: CASSALGGVGETQYF; CDR3 DNA: TGTGCCAGCAGCGCGTTGGGGGGAGTAGGAGAGACCCAGTACTTC
V gene: TRBV5-5; clone size: NA; J gene: TRBJ2-3; D gene: NA; CDR3 protein: CASSPDVWPGRTQYF; CDR3 DNA: TGTGCCAGCAGCCCGGATGTGTGGCCGGGGAGGACGCAGTATTTT
V gene: TRBV18; clone size: NA; J gene: TRBJ1-1; D gene: NA; CDR3 protein: CASSQQGPNTEAFF; CDR3 DNA: TGTGCCAGCTCACAACAGGGACCGAACACTGAAGCTTTCTTT
V gene: TRBV11-1; clone size: NA; J gene: TRBJ1-2; D gene: NA; CDR3 protein: CASSIGTSYGYTF; CDR3 DNA: TGTGCCAGCAGCATCGGGACGTCCTATGGCTACACCTTC
V gene: TRBV2; clone size: NA; J gene: TRBJ2-3; D gene: NA; CDR3 protein: CASSAGRGTDTQYF; CDR3 DNA: TGTGCCAGCAGTGCAGGGCGGGGCACAGATACGCAGTATTTT
V gene: TRBV7-2; clone size: NA; J gene: TRBJ2-3; D gene: NA; CDR3 protein: CASSDWVVRETETQYF; CDR3 DNA: TGTGCCAGCAGCGATTGGGTAGTCCGGGAGACAGAAACGCAGTATTTT
V gene: TRBV18; clone size: NA; J gene: TRBJ2-3; D gene: TRBD1; CDR3 protein: CASSPDRGLTDTQYF; CDR3 DNA: TGTGCCAGCTCTCCGGACAGGGGGCTCACAGATACGCAGTATTTT